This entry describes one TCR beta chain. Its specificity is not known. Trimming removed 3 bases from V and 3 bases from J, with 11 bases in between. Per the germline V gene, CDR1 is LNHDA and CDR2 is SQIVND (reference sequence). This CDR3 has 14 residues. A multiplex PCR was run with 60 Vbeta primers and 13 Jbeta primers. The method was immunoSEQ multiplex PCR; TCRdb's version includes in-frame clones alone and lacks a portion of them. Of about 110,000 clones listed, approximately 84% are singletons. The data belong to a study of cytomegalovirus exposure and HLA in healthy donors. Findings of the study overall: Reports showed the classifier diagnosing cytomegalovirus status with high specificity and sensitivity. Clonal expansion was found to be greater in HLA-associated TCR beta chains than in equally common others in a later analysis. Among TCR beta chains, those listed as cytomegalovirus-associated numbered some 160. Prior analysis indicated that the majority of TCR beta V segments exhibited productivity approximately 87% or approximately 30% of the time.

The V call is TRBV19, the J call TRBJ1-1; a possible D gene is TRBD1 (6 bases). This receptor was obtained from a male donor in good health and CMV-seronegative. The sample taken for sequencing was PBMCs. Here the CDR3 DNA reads TGTGCCAGTAGTATGTGGTCAGGGGACACTGAAGCTTTCTTT. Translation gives CASSMWSGDTEAFF.